Only a few counts were recorded for the clone carrying this T cell receptor beta chain. What it binds is not known. These data belong to a study of OX40 agonist ivuxolimab in advanced cancers. The wider study: Eligibility rules accepted prior anti-PD-1, anti-PD-L1 or anti-CTLA-4 therapy, and around 43% had some. There were three patients with partial responses, one having hepatocellular carcinoma and two cutaneous melanoma.

Only in-frame clones appear in the TCRdb table, and some are missing; sequencing was by immunoSEQ multiplex PCR. This sample has 30,000 to 35,000 clones; around 84% occur once, and the top ten carry 2.5% to 3%. The CDR3 runs to 14 residues. Per germline, CDR1 LNHNV and CDR2 YYDKDF (reference sequence). V shed 0 bases and J shed 5 bases, with 7 bases lying between them. The study, taken as a whole, reports: Clones of CD4+ and CD8+ blood T cells grew by week 6 at doses of 0.1 to 3.0 mg/kg. Expanded clones were, on average, more numerous in CD8+ T cells than in CD4+.

This receptor was taken from an adult with an advanced solid tumor such as melanoma, head and neck, liver or kidney cancer. This specimen consisted of CD4+ or CD8+ T cells sorted from blood, obtained in a trial of the OX40 agonist ivuxolimab. The rearrangement joins TRBV15 to TRBJ1-4; D ambiguous. The CDR3 reads CATSRDMANEKLFF. The DNA of the CDR3 is TGTGCCACCAGCAGAGATATGGCGAATGAAAAACTGTTTTTT.